This T cell receptor (beta chain) was retrieved from a study of blood T cell repertoires in COVID-19. Measured with immunoSEQ multiplex PCR; TCRdb has only the in-frame clones, and not every one. The table shows roughly 190,000 clones, with roughly 90% occurring only once. Germline CDR1 SGHNT, CDR2 YYREEE (reference sequence). Trimming removed 4 bases from V and 4 bases from J; junction bases left unmatched: 3. This CDR3 region has 14 residues. This chain links TRBV5-4 with TRBJ2-4, with 9 bases fitting TRBD2. The sequence was obtained from a woman aged 18-29 years who had recovered from COVID-19. What was sequenced was PBMCs or T cells enriched from blood (not recorded which). The CDR3 nucleotides are TGTGCCAGCAGCCTAGCGGGACCGAAAAACATTCAGTACTTC. It encodes CASSLAGPKNIQYF.